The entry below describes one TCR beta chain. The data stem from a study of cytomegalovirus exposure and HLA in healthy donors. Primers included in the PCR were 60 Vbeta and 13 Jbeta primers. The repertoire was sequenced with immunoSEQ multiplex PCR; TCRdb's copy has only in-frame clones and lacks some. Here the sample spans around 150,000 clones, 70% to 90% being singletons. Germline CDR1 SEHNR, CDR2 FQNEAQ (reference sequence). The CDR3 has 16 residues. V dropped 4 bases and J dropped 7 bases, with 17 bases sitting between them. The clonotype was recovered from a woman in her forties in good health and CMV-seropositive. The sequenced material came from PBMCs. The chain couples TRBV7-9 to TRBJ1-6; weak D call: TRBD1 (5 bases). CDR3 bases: TGTGCCAGCAGCTCAAACATTGACAGCACCAATTCACCCCTCCACTTT. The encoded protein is CASSSNIDSTNSPLHF.